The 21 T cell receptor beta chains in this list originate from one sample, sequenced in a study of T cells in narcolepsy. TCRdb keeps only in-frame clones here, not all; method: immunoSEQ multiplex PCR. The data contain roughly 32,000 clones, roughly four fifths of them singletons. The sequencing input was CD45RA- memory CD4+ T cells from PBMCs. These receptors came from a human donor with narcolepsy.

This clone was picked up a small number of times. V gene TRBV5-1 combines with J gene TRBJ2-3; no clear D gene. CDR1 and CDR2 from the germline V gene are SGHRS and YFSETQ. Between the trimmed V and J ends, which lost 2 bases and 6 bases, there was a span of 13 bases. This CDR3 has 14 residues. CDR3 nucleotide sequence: TGCGCCAGCAGCTTCGGAAGGGATGGTGATACGCAGTATTTT. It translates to CASSFGRDGDTQYF.

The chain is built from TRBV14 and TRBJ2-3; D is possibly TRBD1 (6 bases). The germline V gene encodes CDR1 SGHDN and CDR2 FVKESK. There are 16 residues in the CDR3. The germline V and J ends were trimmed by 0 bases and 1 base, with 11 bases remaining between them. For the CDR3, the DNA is TGTGCCAGCAGCCAAGATAACAGGGTGCGCACAGATACGCAGTATTTT. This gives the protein CASSQDNRVRTDTQYF.

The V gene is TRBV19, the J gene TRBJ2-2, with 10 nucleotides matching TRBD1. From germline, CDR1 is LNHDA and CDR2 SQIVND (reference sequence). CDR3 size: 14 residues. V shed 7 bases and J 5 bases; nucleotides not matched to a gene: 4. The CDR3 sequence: CASIRQGATGELFF. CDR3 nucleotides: TGTGCCAGTATCAGACAGGGGGCTACCGGGGAGCTGTTTTTT.

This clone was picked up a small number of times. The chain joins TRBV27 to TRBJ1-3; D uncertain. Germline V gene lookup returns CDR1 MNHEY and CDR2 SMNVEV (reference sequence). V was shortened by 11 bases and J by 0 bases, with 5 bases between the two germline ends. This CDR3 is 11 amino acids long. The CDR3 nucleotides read TGTGCCGCCCACTCTGGAAACACCATATATTTT. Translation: CAAHSGNTIYF.

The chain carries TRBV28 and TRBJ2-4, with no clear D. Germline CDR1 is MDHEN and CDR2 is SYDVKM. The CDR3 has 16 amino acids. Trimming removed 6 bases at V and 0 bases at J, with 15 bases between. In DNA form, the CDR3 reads TGTGCCAGCAGCCCCCCCGACACTTTAGCCAAAAACATTCAGTACTTC. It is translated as CASSPPDTLAKNIQYF.

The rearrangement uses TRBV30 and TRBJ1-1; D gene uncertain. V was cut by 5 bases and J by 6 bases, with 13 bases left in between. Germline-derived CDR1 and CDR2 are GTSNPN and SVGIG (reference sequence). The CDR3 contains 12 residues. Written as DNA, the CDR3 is TGTGCCTGGGCCAGGAGTACCTCTGAAGCTTTCTTT. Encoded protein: CAWARSTSEAFF.

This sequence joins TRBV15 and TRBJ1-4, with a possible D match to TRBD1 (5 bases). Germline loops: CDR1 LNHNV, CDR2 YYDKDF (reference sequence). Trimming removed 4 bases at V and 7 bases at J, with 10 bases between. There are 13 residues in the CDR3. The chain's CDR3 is CATSIQGGEKLFF. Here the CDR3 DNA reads TGTGCCACCAGCATCCAGGGCGGTGAAAAACTGTTTTTT.

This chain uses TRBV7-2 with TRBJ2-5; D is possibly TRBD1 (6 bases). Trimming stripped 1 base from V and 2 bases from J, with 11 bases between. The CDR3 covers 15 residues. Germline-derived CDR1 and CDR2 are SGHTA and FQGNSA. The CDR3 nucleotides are TGTGCCAGCAGCTTAGACTGGGGGCGGCAAGAGACCCAGTACTTC. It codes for CASSLDWGRQETQYF.

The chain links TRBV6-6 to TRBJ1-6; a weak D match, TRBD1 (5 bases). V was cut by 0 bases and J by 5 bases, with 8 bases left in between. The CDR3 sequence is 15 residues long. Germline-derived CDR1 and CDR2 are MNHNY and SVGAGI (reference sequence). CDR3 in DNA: TGTGCCAGCAGTTACTCTTCAGGGAATAATTCACCCCTCCACTTT. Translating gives CASSYSSGNNSPLHF.

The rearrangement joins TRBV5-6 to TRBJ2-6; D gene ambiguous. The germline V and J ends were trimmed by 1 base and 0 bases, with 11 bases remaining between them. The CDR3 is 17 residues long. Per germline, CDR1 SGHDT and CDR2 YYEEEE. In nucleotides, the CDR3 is TGTGCCAGCAGCTTGTGGACGGTGACCTCTGGGGCCAACGTCCTGACTTTC. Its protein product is CASSLWTVTSGANVLTF.

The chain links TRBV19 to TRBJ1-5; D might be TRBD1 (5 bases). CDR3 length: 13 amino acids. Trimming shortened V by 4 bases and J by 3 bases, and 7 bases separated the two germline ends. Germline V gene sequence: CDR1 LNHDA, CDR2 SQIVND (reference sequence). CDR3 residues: CASSTTVNQPQHF. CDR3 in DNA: TGTGCCAGTAGTACGACAGTCAATCAGCCCCAGCATTTT.

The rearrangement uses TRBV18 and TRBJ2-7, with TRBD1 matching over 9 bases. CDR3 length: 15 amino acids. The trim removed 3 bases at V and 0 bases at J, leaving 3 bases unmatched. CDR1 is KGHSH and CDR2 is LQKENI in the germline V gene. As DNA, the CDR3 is TGTGCCAGCTCACCGGGACAGGGCCTCTCCTACGAGCAGTACTTC. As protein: CASSPGQGLSYEQYF.

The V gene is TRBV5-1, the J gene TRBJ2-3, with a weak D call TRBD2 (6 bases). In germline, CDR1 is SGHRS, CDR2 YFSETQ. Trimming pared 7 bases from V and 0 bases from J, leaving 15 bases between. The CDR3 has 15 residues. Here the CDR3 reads CASGGTADSTDTQYF. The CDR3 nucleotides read TGCGCCAGCGGGGGGACGGCAGATAGCACAGATACGCAGTATTTT.

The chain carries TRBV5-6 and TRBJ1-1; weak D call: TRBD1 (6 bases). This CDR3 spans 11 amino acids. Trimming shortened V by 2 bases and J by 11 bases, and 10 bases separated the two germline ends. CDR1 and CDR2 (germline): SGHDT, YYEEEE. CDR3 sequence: CASSLQGYAFF. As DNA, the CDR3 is TGTGCCAGCAGCTTACAGGGTTACGCTTTCTTT.

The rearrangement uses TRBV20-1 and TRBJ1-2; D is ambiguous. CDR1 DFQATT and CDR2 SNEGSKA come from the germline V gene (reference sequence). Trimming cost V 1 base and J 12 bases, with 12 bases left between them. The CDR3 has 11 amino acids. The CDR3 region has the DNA TGCAGTGCTAGAGGGCTGACGTTGGACACCTTC. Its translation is CSARGLTLDTF.

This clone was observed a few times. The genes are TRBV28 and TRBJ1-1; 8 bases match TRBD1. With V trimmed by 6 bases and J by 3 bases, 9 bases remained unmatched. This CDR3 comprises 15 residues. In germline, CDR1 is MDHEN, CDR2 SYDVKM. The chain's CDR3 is CASSEGQAGDTEAFF. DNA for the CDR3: TGTGCCAGCAGCGAGGGACAGGCAGGGGACACTGAAGCTTTCTTT. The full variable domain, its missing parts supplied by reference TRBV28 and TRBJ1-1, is DVKVTQSSRYLVKRTGEKVFLECVQDMDHENMFWYRQDPGLGLRLIYFSYDVKMKEKGDIPEGYSVSREKKERFSLILESASTNQTSMYLCASSEGQAGDTEAFFGQGTRLTVV.

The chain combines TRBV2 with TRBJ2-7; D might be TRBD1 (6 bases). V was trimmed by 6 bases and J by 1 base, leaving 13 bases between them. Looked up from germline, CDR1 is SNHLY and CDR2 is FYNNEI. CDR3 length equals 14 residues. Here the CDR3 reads CASREQGPSYEQYF. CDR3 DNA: TGTGCCAGCAGAGAACAGGGTCCGTCCTACGAGCAGTACTTC.

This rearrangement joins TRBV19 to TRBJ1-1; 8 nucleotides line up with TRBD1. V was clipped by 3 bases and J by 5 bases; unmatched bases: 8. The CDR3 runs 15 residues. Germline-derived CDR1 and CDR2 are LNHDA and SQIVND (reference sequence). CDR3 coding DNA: TGTGCCAGTAGTATCTCCCAGGGGGCGAGTACTGAAGCTTTCTTT. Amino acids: CASSISQGASTEAFF.

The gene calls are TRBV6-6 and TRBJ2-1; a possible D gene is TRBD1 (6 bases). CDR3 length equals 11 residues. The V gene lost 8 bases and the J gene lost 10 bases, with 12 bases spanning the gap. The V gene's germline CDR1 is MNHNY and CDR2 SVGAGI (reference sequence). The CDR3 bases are TGTGCCAGCGGAACAGGGTACGAGCAGTTCTTC. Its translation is CASGTGYEQFF.

DNA for the CDR3: TGTGCCAGCAGTTCACCTAGCGGAAATGAGCAGTTCTTC. As protein: CASSSPSGNEQFF. V and J are TRBV28 and TRBJ2-1; TRBD2 matches 7 bases. The CDR3 is 13 residues long. The ends lost 4 bases at V and 7 bases at J; junction bases unmatched: 4. Germline CDR1 MDHEN, CDR2 SYDVKM.

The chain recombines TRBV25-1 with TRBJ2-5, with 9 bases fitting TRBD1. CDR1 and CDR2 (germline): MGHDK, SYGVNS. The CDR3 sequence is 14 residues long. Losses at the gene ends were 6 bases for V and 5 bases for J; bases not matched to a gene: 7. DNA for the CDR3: TGTGCCAGCAGCACCGGGACAGGGTTTGAGACCCAGTACTTC. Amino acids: CASSTGTGFETQYF.